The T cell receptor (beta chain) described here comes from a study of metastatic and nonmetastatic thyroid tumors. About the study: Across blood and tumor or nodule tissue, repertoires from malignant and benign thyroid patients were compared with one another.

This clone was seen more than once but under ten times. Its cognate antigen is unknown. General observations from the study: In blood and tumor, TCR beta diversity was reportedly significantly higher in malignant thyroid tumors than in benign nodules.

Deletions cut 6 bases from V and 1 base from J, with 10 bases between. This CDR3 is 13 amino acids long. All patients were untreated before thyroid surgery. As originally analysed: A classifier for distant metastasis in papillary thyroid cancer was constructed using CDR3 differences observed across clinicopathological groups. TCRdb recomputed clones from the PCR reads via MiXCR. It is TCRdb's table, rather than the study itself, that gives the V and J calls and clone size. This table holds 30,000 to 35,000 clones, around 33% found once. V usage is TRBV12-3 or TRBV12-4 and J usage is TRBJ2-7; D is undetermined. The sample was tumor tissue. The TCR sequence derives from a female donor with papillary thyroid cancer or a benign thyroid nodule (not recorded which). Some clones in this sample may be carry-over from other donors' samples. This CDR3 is CASSWAPSYEQYF. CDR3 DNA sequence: TGTGCCAGCAGCTGGGCCCCTTCCTACGAGCAGTACTTC.